These 20 T cell receptor beta chains were sequenced from one sample in a study of cytomegalovirus exposure and HLA in healthy donors. The PCR ran on 60 Vbeta and 13 Jbeta primers. Generated by immunoSEQ multiplex PCR, the TCRdb table keeps only in-frame clones and is missing some. This sample's table has over 100,000 clones. Source material: PBMCs. Source of these receptors: a man aged 18-30 years in good health and CMV-seronegative.

V is TRBV7-9 and J is TRBJ1-2; no definite D call. V lost 1 base and J 6 bases, leaving 9 bases between the germline ends. The CDR3 totals 13 residues. The V gene's germline CDR1 is SEHNR and CDR2 FQNEAQ (reference sequence). DNA for the CDR3: TGTGCCAGCAGCTTAGTTACAGTAAATGGCTACACCTTC. This translates into CASSLVTVNGYTF.

The V and J genes are TRBV6-5 and TRBJ1-3; the D is unclear. Germline CDR1 MNHEY, CDR2 SVGAGI. The CDR3 is 16 residues long. V lost 0 bases and J lost 4, with 13 bases in between. The CDR3 loop is CASSYSSTRVGNTIYF. DNA of the CDR3: TGTGCCAGCAGTTACTCGAGTACGAGGGTCGGAAACACCATATATTTT.

The chain carries TRBV9 and TRBJ2-3; D is possibly TRBD2 (6 bases). The germline V gene has CDR1 SGDLS and CDR2 YYNGEE. This CDR3 has 17 amino acids. V was clipped by 0 bases and J by 4 bases, with 18 bases between them. CDR3: CASSVAPVGSGSDTQYF. Here the CDR3 DNA reads TGTGCCAGCAGCGTAGCTCCTGTCGGGAGTGGGTCAGATACGCAGTATTTT. The full variable domain, rest sourced from reference TRBV9 and TRBJ2-3, is DSGVTQTPKHLITATGQRVTLRCSPRSGDLSVYWYQQSLDQGLQFLIQYYNGEERAKGNILERFSAQQFPDLHSELNLSSLELGDSALYFCASSVAPVGSGSDTQYFGPGTRLTVL.

In nucleotides, the CDR3 is TGTGCCAGCAGCCCCGTACAGAATTACGAGCAGTACTTC. Its protein product is CASSPVQNYEQYF. This sequence joins TRBV7-9 and TRBJ2-7; D remains unclear. Trimming took 5 bases from V and 4 from J, leaving 12 bases between them. This CDR3 is built from 13 residues. The germline V gene encodes CDR1 SEHNR and CDR2 FQNEAQ (reference sequence).

The V and J genes are TRBV9 and TRBJ2-7; the match to TRBD2 covers 7 bases. Germline V gene data show CDR1 as SGDLS and CDR2 as YYNGEE. J lost 3 bases, V lost 2 bases, and 17 bases had no gene match. This CDR3 is built from 18 residues. The CDR3 is CASSVGLTSRNPSYEQYF. The CDR3 region has the DNA TGTGCCAGCAGCGTTGGGTTGACTAGCCGGAACCCAAGCTACGAGCAGTACTTC.

The chain carries TRBV29-1 and TRBJ2-1, with D uncertain. Germline CDR1 reads SQVTM; CDR2 reads ANQGSEA. The CDR3 loop spans 12 amino acids. V was pared by 2 bases and J by 8 bases, with 10 bases between. As DNA, the CDR3 is TGCAGCGTTGAAAATACCTCGGATGAGCAGTTCTTC. Its protein product is CSVENTSDEQFF.

The CDR3 coding sequence is TGTGCCAGCAGCGCTAAGGGGACAGGGGGCTTCTACGAGCAGTACTTC. Residues: CASSAKGTGGFYEQYF. The chain employs TRBV2 and TRBJ2-7, with 12 bases matching TRBD1. This CDR3 has 16 residues. V shed 6 bases, J shed 3 bases, and the junction held 9 bases outside the gene matches. CDR1 and CDR2 from the germline V gene are SNHLY and FYNNEI.

The V and J genes are TRBV5-1 and TRBJ2-2; TRBD2 might be the D (5 bases). The V and J ends lost 0 bases and 6 bases respectively, with 12 bases between them. Germline-derived CDR1 and CDR2 are SGHRS and YFSETQ. CDR3 length: 15 amino acids. This CDR3 reads CASSLAGVGPGELFF. CDR3 in DNA: TGCGCCAGCAGCTTGGCCGGGGTTGGACCCGGGGAGCTGTTTTTT.

The V gene is TRBV7-2, the J gene TRBJ2-5, with TRBD2 as a possible D gene (5 bases). Germline V gene sequence: CDR1 SGHTA, CDR2 FQGNSA. This CDR3 has 14 amino acids. V was pared by 5 bases and J by 1 base, with 11 bases between. The CDR3 loop is CASSLRAGQETQYF. The CDR3 DNA follows: TGTGCCAGCAGCCTGCGGGCAGGCCAAGAGACCCAGTACTTC.

Details on this clone: A read error may produce the germline difference seen at one junction end. The chain has TRBV7-3 and TRBJ1-6; D remains unclear. From germline, CDR1 is SGHTA and CDR2 FQGTGA. The length of the CDR3 is 17 residues. The DNA for the CDR3 is TGTGCCAGCAGCTTAAGTGCGCGAGATCTACTACCCTCACTCCTCCACTTT. Protein product: CASSLSARDLLPSLLHF.

The chain is built from TRBV6-5 and TRBJ2-4, with 7 bases identical to TRBD2. V was clipped by 4 bases and J by 4 bases; unmatched bases: 7. CDR3 length equals 15 residues. The germline gives CDR1 MNHEY, CDR2 SVGAGI. In DNA form, the CDR3 reads TGTGCCAGCAGTTCCCCGGGGAGGGCAAAAAACATTCAGTACTTC. Translated, it gives CASSSPGRAKNIQYF.

The rearrangement uses TRBV14 and TRBJ1-2; D is possibly TRBD1 (6 bases). Deletions cut 2 bases from V and 1 base from J, with 17 bases between. The CDR3 extends over 17 amino acids. In germline, CDR1 is SGHDN, CDR2 FVKESK. CDR3 in amino acids: CASSQRGGLLDNYGYTF. The CDR3, as DNA: TGTGCCAGCAGCCAACGGGGGGGGCTGCTGGATAACTATGGCTACACCTTC.

The chain couples TRBV5-4 to TRBJ1-4, with 8 positions matching TRBD1. The V gene end was trimmed by 4 bases and the J gene end by 3 bases; junction bases not matched to a gene: 2. Germline V gene lookup returns CDR1 SGHNT and CDR2 YYREEE (reference sequence). The CDR3 length is 14 residues. The CDR3 coding sequence is TGTGCCAGCAGCCGACAGGGGCCTAATGAAAAACTGTTTTTT. Amino acids: CASSRQGPNEKLFF.

V gene TRBV5-6 combines with J gene TRBJ2-7; a possible D gene is TRBD1 (6 bases). Germline assignment: CDR1 SGHDT and CDR2 YYEEEE. The CDR3 consists of 11 residues. The V end was cut by 3 bases, the J end by 12 bases, with 13 bases between. CDR3 protein: CASSSDRALYF. The CDR3 DNA sequence: TGTGCCAGCAGCTCGGACAGAGCCCTGTACTTC.

The CDR3 here is CARAGRGRYYGYTF. In nucleotides, the CDR3 is TGTGCCAGGGCGGGAAGGGGGCGGTACTATGGCTACACCTTC. The chain employs TRBV2 and TRBJ1-2; 7 positions match TRBD1. Trimming removed 9 bases from V and 3 bases from J; junction bases left unmatched: 10. The CDR3 length is 14 residues. The V gene's germline CDR1 is SNHLY and CDR2 FYNNEI.

The V call is TRBV19, the J call TRBJ1-1, with D uncertain. V was cut by 6 bases and J by 1 base, with 18 bases left in between. Germline CDR1 reads LNHDA; CDR2 reads SQIVND (reference sequence). The CDR3 sequence is 16 residues long. CDR3: CASSYRSEGANTEAFF. CDR3 nucleotides: TGTGCCAGTAGCTACCGGTCAGAGGGCGCGAACACTGAAGCTTTCTTT. Variable domain in full (rest from reference TRBV19 and TRBJ1-1): DGGITQSPKYLFRKEGQNVTLSCEQNLNHDAMYWYRQDPGQGLRLIYYSQIVNDFQKGDIAEGYSVSREKKESFPLTVTSAQKNPTAFYLCASSYRSEGANTEAFFGQGTRLTVV.

This rearrangement joins TRBV5-1 to TRBJ2-1; 10 bases line up with TRBD2. The germline V gene has CDR1 SGHRS and CDR2 YFSETQ. This CDR3 comprises 17 residues. V shed 1 base, J shed 4 bases, and the junction held 8 bases outside the gene matches. The CDR3 bases are TGCGCCAGCAGCTTGCCCAAAGTGGGACTAGCGTACAATGAGCAGTTCTTC. It translates to CASSLPKVGLAYNEQFF. The whole variable domain, remainder taken from reference TRBV5-1 and TRBJ2-1, is KAGVTQTPRYLIKTRGQQVTLSCSPISGHRSVSWYQQTPGQGLQFLFEYFSETQRNKGNFPGRFSGRQFSNSRSEMNVSTLELGDSALYLCASSLPKVGLAYNEQFFGPGTRLTVL.

CDR3 sequence: CASSLGPPGLAINTGELFF. The CDR3 region has the DNA TGTGCCAGCAGCTTAGGACCCCCGGGACTAGCTATAAACACCGGGGAGCTGTTTTTT. The rearrangement links TRBV7-9 to TRBJ2-2; 9 nucleotides align to TRBD2. The CDR3 sequence is 19 residues long. J was trimmed by 2 bases and V by 1 base; bases with no gene match: 11. From germline, CDR1 is SEHNR and CDR2 FQNEAQ (reference sequence).

V gene TRBV6-5 combines with J gene TRBJ1-1, with unresolved D. V lost 10 bases and J 2 bases, leaving 11 bases between the germline ends. Germline loops: CDR1 MNHEY, CDR2 SVGAGI. The CDR3 extends over 12 amino acids. As DNA, the CDR3 is TGTGCCACCTCCGACACAAACACTGAAGCTTTCTTT. Amino acid sequence: CATSDTNTEAFF.

The chain uses TRBV4-2 and TRBJ2-7; the D is unclear. The CDR3 contains 14 residues. Trimming removed 0 bases from V and 2 bases from J, with 8 bases in between. Germline CDR1 reads LGHNA; CDR2 reads YNFKEQ. CDR3 residues: CASSQDQDAYEQYF. In nucleotides, the CDR3 is TGTGCCAGCAGCCAAGATCAGGATGCCTACGAGCAGTACTTC.